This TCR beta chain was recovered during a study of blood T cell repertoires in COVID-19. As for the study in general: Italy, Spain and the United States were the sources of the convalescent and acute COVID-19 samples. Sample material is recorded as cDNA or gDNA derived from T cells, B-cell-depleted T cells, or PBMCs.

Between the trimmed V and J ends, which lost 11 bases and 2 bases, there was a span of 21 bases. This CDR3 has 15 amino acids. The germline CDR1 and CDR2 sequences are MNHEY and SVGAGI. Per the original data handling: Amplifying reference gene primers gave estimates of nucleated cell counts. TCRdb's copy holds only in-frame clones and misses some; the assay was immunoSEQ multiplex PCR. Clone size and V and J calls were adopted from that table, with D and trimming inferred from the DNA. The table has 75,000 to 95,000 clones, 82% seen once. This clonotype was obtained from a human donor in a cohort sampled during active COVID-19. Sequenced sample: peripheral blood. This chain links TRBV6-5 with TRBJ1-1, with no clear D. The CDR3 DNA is TGTGCCTCCCTAGCTGGACTGTCAGGAAACACTGAAGCTTTCTTT. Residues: CASLAGLSGNTEAFF.